This entry is about one T cell receptor (beta chain). The antigen remains unidentified. This entry belongs to a study of response to subunit inactivated influenza vaccine. TCRdb re-analysed the RT-PCR reads in MiXCR, keeping a single row per CDR3 protein. This sample has 710,000 or so distinct CDR3 sequences, with about a sixth found just once. Overall study results and limits: Researchers suggested that each seasonal influenza vaccination recruits few new T cells.

The clonotype originates from a man aged 50 to 59 who received an inactivated influenza vaccine. The material was PBMCs from blood, obtained approximately 13 days after vaccination.

The CDR3 DNA reads as TGTGCCAGTTCACGAGGAGGGGGTGAGCAGTTCTTC. This gives the protein CASSRGGGEQFF. This chain links TRBV6-2 or TRBV6-3 with TRBJ2-1; the D call may be TRBD1 or TRBD2 (6 bases each). The CDR3 runs 12 residues. Germline CDR1 MNHEY, CDR2 SVGEGT. V lost 9 bases to trimming and J lost 9 bases, with 15 bases between them.